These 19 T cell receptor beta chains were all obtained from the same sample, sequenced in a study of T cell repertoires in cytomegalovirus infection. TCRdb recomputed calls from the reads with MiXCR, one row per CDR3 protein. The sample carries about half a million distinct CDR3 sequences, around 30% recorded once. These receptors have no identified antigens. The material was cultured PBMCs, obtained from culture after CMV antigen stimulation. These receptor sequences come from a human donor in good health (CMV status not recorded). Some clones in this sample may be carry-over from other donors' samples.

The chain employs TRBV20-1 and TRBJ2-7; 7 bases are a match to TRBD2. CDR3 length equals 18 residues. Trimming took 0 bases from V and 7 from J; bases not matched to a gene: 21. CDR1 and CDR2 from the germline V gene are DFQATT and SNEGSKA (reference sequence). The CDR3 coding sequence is TGCAGTGCTAGAGATCCCCTCCGAGTGGGAGGGCCCCGCGAAGAGCAGTACTTC. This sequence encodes CSARDPLRVGGPREEQYF.

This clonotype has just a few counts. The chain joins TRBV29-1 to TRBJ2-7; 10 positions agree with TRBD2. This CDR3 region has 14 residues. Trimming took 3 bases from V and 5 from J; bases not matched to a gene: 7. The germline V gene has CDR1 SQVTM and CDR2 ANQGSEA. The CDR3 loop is CSVDGASGSNEQYF. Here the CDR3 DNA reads TGCAGCGTTGATGGGGCTAGCGGGAGCAACGAGCAGTACTTC.

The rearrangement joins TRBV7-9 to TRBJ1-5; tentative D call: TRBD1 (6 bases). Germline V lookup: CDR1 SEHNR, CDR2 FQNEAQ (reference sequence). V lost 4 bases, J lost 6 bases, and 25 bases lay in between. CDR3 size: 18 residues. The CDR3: CASSSPLPTGLNGQPQHF. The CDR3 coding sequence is TGTGCCAGCAGCTCCCCTTTACCGACAGGACTCAACGGTCAGCCCCAGCATTTT.

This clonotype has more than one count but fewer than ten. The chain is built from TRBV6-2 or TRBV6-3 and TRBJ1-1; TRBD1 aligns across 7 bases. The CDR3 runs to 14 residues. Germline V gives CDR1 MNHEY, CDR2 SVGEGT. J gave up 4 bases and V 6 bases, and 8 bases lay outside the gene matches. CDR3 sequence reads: CASRRGRMSTEAFF. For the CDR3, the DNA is TGTGCCAGCAGAAGGGGGCGTATGAGCACTGAAGCTTTCTTT.

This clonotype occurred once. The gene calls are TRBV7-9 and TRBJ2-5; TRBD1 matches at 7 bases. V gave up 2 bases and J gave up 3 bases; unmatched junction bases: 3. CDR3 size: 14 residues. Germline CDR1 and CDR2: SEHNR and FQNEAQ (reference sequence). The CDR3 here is CASSLFQGEETQYF. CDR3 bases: TGTGCCAGCAGCTTATTCCAGGGGGAAGAGACCCAGTACTTC. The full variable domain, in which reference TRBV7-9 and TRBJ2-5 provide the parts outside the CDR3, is DTGVSQNPRHKITKRGQNVTFRCDPISEHNRLYWYRQTLGQGPEFLTYFQNEAQLEKSRLLSDRFSAERPKGSFSTLEIQRTEQGDSAMYLCASSLFQGEETQYFGPGTRLLVL.

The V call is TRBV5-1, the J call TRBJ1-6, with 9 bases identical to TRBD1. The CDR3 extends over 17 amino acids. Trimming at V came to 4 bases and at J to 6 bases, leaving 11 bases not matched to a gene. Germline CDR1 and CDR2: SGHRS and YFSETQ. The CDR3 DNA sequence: TGCGCCAGCAGCGCTTCCACAGGGGGCGGTCGTAATTCACCCCTCCACTTT. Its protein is CASSASTGGGRNSPLHF.

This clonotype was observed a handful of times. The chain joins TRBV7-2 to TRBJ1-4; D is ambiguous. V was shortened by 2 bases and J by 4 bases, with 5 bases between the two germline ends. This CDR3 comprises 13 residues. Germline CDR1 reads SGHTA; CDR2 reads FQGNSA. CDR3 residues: CASSLQFNEKLFF. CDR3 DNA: TGTGCCAGCAGCTTACAATTTAATGAAAAACTGTTTTTT.

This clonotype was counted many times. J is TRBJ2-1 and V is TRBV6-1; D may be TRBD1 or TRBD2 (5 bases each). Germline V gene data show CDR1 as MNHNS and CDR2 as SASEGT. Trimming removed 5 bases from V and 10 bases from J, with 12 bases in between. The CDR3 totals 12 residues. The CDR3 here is CASSPLGDEQFF. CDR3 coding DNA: TGTGCCAGCAGTCCCCTTGGGGACGAGCAGTTCTTC.

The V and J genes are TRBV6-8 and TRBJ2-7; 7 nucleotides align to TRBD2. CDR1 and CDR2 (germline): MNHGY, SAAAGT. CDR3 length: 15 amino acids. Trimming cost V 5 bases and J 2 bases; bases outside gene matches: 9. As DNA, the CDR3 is TGTGCCAGCAGTCTTGGTCCTAGCGGAACCTACGAGCAGTACGTC. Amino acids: CASSLGPSGTYEQYV.

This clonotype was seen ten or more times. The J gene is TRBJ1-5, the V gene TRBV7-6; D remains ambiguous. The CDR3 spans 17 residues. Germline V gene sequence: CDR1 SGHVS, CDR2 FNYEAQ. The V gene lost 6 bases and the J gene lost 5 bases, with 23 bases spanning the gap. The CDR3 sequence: CASRSPFFRGYDQPQHF. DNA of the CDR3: TGTGCCAGCAGATCCCCTTTTTTCCGGGGATACGATCAGCCCCAGCATTTT.

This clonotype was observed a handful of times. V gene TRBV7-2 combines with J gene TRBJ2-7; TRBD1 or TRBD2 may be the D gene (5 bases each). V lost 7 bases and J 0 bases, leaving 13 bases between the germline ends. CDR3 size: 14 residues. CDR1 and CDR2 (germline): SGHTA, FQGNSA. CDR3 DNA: TGTGCCAGCACCCGAGAGGGGAGCTCCTACGAGCAGTACTTC. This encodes CASTREGSSYEQYF.

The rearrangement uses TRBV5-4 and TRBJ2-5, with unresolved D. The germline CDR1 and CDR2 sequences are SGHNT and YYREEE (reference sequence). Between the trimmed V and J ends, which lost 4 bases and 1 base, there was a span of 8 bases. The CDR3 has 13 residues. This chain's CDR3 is CASSTEIQETQYF. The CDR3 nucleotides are TGTGCCAGCAGCACAGAAATCCAAGAGACCCAGTACTTC.

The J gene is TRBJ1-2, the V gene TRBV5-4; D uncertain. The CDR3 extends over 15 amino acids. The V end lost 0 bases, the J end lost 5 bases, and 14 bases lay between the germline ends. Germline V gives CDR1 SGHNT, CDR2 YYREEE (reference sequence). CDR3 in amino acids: CASSLAGGLGYGYTF. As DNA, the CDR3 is TGTGCCAGCAGCTTGGCTGGCGGTCTGGGGTATGGCTACACCTTC.

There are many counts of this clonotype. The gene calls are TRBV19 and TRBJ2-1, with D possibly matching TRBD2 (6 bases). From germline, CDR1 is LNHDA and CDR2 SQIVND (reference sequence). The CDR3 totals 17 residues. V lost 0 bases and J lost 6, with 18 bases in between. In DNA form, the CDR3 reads TGTGCCAGTAGTATAGATCTCGCTAGCGCGGCCTTCAATGAGCAGTTCTTC. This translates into CASSIDLASAAFNEQFF.

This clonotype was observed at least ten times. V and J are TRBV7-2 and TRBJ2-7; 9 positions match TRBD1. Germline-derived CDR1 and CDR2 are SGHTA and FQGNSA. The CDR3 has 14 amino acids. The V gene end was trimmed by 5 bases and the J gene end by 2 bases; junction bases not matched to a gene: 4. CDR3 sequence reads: CASSHRTGAYEQYF. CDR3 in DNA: TGTGCCAGCAGCCATCGGACAGGGGCCTACGAGCAGTACTTC.

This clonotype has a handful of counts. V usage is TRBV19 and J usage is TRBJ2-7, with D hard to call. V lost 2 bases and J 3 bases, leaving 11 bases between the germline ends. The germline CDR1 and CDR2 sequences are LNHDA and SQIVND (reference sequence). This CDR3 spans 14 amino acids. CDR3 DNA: TGTGCCAGTAGTATATCCCACGGGCACTACGAGCAGTACTTC. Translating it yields CASSISHGHYEQYF.

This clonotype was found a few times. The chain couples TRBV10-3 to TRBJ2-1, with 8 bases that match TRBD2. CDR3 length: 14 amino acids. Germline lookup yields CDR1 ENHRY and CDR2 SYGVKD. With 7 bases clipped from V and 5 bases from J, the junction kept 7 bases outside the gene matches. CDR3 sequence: CAIKFTSGHNEQFF. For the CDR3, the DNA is TGTGCCATCAAATTTACTAGCGGCCACAATGAGCAGTTCTTC.

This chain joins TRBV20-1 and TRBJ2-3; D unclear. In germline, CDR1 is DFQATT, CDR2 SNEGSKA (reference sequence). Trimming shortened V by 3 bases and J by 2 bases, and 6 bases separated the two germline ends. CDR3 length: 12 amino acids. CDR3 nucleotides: TGCAGTGCTAGGGCTTACACAGATACGCAGTATTTT. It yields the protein CSARAYTDTQYF.

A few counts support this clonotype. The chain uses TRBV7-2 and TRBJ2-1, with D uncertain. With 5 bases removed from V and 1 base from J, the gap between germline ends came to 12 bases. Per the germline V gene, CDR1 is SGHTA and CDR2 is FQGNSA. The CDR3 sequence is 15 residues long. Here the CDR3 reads CASSPMAGSYNEQFF. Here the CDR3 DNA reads TGTGCCAGCAGCCCCATGGCCGGATCCTACAATGAGCAGTTCTTC.